The 14 T cell receptor beta chains in this list originate from one sample, sequenced in a study of OX40 agonist ivuxolimab in advanced cancers. Clones were read by immunoSEQ multiplex PCR, and TCRdb kept only the in-frame ones, dropping some. The sample has about 68,000 clones; roughly nine tenths are singletons. Sequencing used CD4+ or CD8+ T cells sorted from blood, obtained in a trial of the OX40 agonist ivuxolimab. These receptors came from an adult with an advanced solid tumor such as melanoma, head and neck, liver or kidney cancer.

V gene TRBV6-1 combines with J gene TRBJ1-6, with D unclear. The CDR3 sequence is 15 residues long. The V end was cut by 6 bases, the J end by 5 bases, with 14 bases between. Germline CDR1 reads MNHNS; CDR2 reads SASEGT. CDR3 sequence reads: CASRPRTGDNSPLHF. For the CDR3, the DNA is TGTGCCAGCAGACCCCGGACGGGAGATAATTCACCCCTCCACTTT.

The chain joins TRBV25-1 to TRBJ2-3; 13 bases map to TRBD2. The length of the CDR3 is 15 residues. Losses at the gene ends were 0 bases for V and 10 bases for J; bases not matched to a gene: 4. The germline gives CDR1 MGHDK, CDR2 SYGVNS. The CDR3, as DNA: TGTGCCAGCAGTGAATATGGGGGACTAGCGGGACCGCAGTATTTT. Amino acid sequence: CASSEYGGLAGPQYF.

The chain employs TRBV19 and TRBJ2-2; D unresolved. The CDR3 is made up of 13 amino acids. V gave up 4 bases and J gave up 1 base, with 4 bases separating them. Germline CDR1 and CDR2: LNHDA and SQIVND (reference sequence). CDR3 protein: CASSNWNTGELFF. In DNA, the CDR3 is TGTGCCAGTAGTAACTGGAACACCGGGGAGCTGTTTTTT.

The rearrangement links TRBV4-1 to TRBJ1-3; D is possibly TRBD1 (5 bases). The CDR3 contains 14 residues. The germline V gene encodes CDR1 MGHRA and CDR2 YSYEKL. Trimming pared 6 bases from V and 6 bases from J, leaving 15 bases between. The CDR3 DNA sequence: TGCGCCAGCAGGTACAGGTCCTTCGAAAACACCATATATTTT. It is translated as CASRYRSFENTIYF.

This sequence joins TRBV14 and TRBJ1-1, with 8 positions matching TRBD1. Germline lookup yields CDR1 SGHDN and CDR2 FVKESK. The CDR3 has 13 residues. With 5 bases clipped from V and 9 bases from J, the junction kept 8 bases outside the gene matches. The CDR3 nucleotides are TGTGCCAGCAGCTTACGGACAGGGTCTAAAGCTTTCTTT. Amino acids: CASSLRTGSKAFF. The full variable domain, completed using reference TRBV14 and TRBJ1-1, is EAGVTQFPSHSVIEKGQTVTLRCDPISGHDNLYWYRRVMGKEIKFLLHFVKESKQDESGMPNNRFLAERTGGTYSTLKVQPAELEDSGVYFCASSLRTGSKAFFGQGTRLTVV.

The chain links TRBV28 to TRBJ1-2; D ambiguous. Trimming removed 5 bases at V and 1 base at J, with 11 bases between. This CDR3 is built from 14 residues. The germline CDR1 and CDR2 sequences are MDHEN and SYDVKM. The CDR3 DNA reads TGTGCCAGCAGTCTCCCGGATCTTAACTATGGCTACACCTTC. Its translation is CASSLPDLNYGYTF.

The CDR3 sequence is CASSSLAGGLQYF. The CDR3 DNA follows: TGTGCCAGCAGTTCTCTAGCGGGAGGACTGCAGTACTTC. The chain employs TRBV27 and TRBJ2-7, with TRBD2 matching over 11 bases. V dropped 4 bases and J dropped 9; count of bases not matched to a gene: 5. CDR1 and CDR2 (germline): MNHEY, SMNVEV (reference sequence). CDR3 size: 13 residues.

The chain has TRBV10-3 and TRBJ2-1; 7 positions match TRBD1. Unmatched junction bases numbered 10, after V lost 7 bases and J lost 1 base. This CDR3 region has 16 residues. Germline V CDR1 and CDR2: ENHRY, SYGVKD. For the CDR3, the DNA is TGTGCCATCACCCCTCGACAGGGAAGTTCCTACAATGAGCAGTTCTTC. It encodes CAITPRQGSSYNEQFF.

The chain links TRBV4-1 to TRBJ1-4; D is perhaps TRBD1 (5 bases). V was clipped by 1 base and J by 8 bases, with 11 bases between them. There are 14 residues in the CDR3. Germline values: CDR1 MGHRA, CDR2 YSYEKL. The CDR3 sequence is CASSQVRVGEKLFF. In DNA form, the CDR3 reads TGCGCCAGCAGCCAAGTCAGGGTAGGGGAAAAACTGTTTTTT.

The chain has TRBV19 and TRBJ1-2; no clear D gene. CDR1 is LNHDA and CDR2 is SQIVND in the germline V gene (reference sequence). With 4 bases removed from V and 0 bases from J, the gap between germline ends came to 6 bases. This CDR3 is built from 13 residues. The CDR3 nucleotides read TGTGCCAGTAGTAGGAACACTAACTATGGCTACACCTTC. It is translated as CASSRNTNYGYTF. Supplemented by reference TRBV19 and TRBJ1-2, the full variable domain reads DGGITQSPKYLFRKEGQNVTLSCEQNLNHDAMYWYRQDPGQGLRLIYYSQIVNDFQKGDIAEGYSVSREKKESFPLTVTSAQKNPTAFYLCASSRNTNYGYTFGSGTRLTVV.

The chain carries TRBV28 and TRBJ2-5; TRBD2 aligns across 9 bases. The J call could be wrong; TRBJ2-7 is a better fit for the DNA end. Germline V CDR1 and CDR2: MDHEN, SYDVKM. This CDR3 spans 14 amino acids. The CDR3 DNA follows: TGTGCCAGCAGTAATAGCGGGAGTAACTACGAGCAGTACTTC. Translating gives CASSNSGSNYEQYF.

Comments on this clone: One junction end does not reproduce the germline sequence, and a read error may be involved. This chain uses TRBV28 with TRBJ2-5, with D perhaps TRBD2 (6 bases). Germline V lookup: CDR1 MDHEN, CDR2 SYDVKM. The CDR3 sequence is 13 residues long. The CDR3 loop reads CASSPPPGEAQYF. DNA for the CDR3: TGTGCCAGCAGCCCTCCCCCGGGAGAGGCCCAGTACTTC.

The chain carries TRBV27 and TRBJ2-5; possible D gene TRBD2, 5 bases. Germline CDR1 MNHEY, CDR2 SMNVEV (reference sequence). This CDR3 region has 15 residues. V lost 0 bases and J lost 5, with 13 bases in between. The DNA for the CDR3 is TGTGCCAGCAGTTTATCGTCCGGGTGGGAGGAGACCCAGTACTTC. Translation gives CASSLSSGWEETQYF.

The V gene is TRBV6-5, the J gene TRBJ1-5; D remains unclear. The ends were cut back, 8 bases at V and 6 bases at J, with 14 bases in the middle. This CDR3 is 13 amino acids long. Germline CDR1 and CDR2: MNHEY and SVGAGI. The CDR3 DNA sequence: TGTGCCAGCGAAAGTAATCCCCTTCAGCCCCAGCATTTT. It specifies CASESNPLQPQHF.